Below, 9 T cell receptor beta chains from the same sample are listed, as sequenced in a study of regulatory T cells in long-lasting Graves disease (dated by TCRdb to about 2021). The library was made by multiplex PCR. The data were produced on an Illumina HiSeq 4000. TCR beta libraries were built with iRepertoire HTBI primers and Arm-PCR amplification of CDR3 regions. Clones were called with MiXCR by TCRdb after fastp trimmed the public reads at Q25, and only in-frame beta chains were retained. When rows share a CDR3 protein, they turn into one entry using the most common DNA and genes. The sample data list approximately 350,000 distinct CDR3 sequences, and 15% to 20% of these were observed just once. Over 20% of the sample lies in the top ten. The time point label corresponds to: newly diagnosed GD, antithyroid drugs for less than 3 months. For both TCR sequencing and RNA sequencing, RNA was extracted from PBMCs in TRIzol.

These data were also reused for a study on T cells in Graves' hyperthyroidism and ophthalmopathy.

The sample consisted of peripheral blood mononuclear cells (PBMCs), taken at new diagnosis, from a patient treated with antithyroid drugs. These receptors all come from a woman younger than 30 with Graves disease. Donor details come from another sample of the same person, matched by shared clones.

This clonotype was seen ten or more times. The CDR3, as DNA: TGCGCCAGCAGCTTGCCTAGCGGGGGAAATGAGCAGTTCTTC. It translates to CASSLPSGGNEQFF. The V and J genes are TRBV5-1 and TRBJ2-1, with 10 bases identical to TRBD2. CDR1 SGHRS and CDR2 YFSETQ come from the germline V gene. Trimming at V came to 1 base and at J to 7 bases, leaving 2 bases not matched to a gene. The CDR3 totals 14 residues.

This clonotype occurred a few times. The CDR3 protein is CASSLTPRGSGANVLTF. CDR3 coding DNA: TGTGCCAGCAGCTTAACCCCCCGGGGCTCTGGGGCCAACGTCCTGACTTTC. V usage is TRBV7-3 and J usage is TRBJ2-6; tentatively, D is TRBD2 (5 bases). V lost 0 bases, J lost 0 bases, and 9 bases lay in between. The CDR3 extends over 17 amino acids. CDR1 and CDR2 from the germline V gene are SGHTA and FQGTGA.

This clonotype was seen many times. V gene TRBV30 combines with J gene TRBJ1-5, with D uncertain. The CDR3 loop spans 12 amino acids. The V gene's germline CDR1 is GTSNPN and CDR2 SVGIG (reference sequence). Trimming removed 2 bases at V and 7 bases at J, with 9 bases between. The CDR3 loop reads CAWSFDDQPQHF. CDR3 nucleotide sequence: TGTGCCTGGAGTTTTGACGACCAGCCCCAGCATTTT.

Note on this clonotype: This sequence may be a read error, since a much larger clone differs from it by one base. The CDR3 ends on some other residue instead of the conserved phenylalanine or tryptophan, so this is likely a read error. This chain joins TRBV5-1 and TRBJ2-2, with D perhaps matching TRBD1 or TRBD2 (6 bases each). Germline V gives CDR1 SGHRS, CDR2 YFSETQ. The V gene lost 3 bases and the J gene lost 4 bases, with 13 bases spanning the gap. The CDR3 is 15 residues long. CDR3 residues: CASSSQGGPTGELFS. Here the CDR3 DNA reads TGCGCCAGCAGCTCACAGGGAGGCCCCACCGGGGAGCTGTTTTCT.

In this sample, this clonotype turned up many times. J is TRBJ2-7 and V is TRBV2, with 9 positions matching TRBD2. CDR1 and CDR2 from the germline V gene are SNHLY and FYNNEI. With 1 base clipped from V and 0 bases from J, the junction kept 10 bases outside the gene matches. This CDR3 region has 18 residues. The CDR3: CASSEGLASGRLSYEQYF. The CDR3 DNA is TGTGCCAGCAGTGAAGGTTTGGCGAGCGGGAGGCTCTCCTACGAGCAGTACTTC. Complete variable domain (other parts from reference TRBV2 and TRBJ2-7): EPEVTQTPSHQVTQMGQEVILRCVPISNHLYFYWYRQILGQKVEFLVSFYNNEISEKSEIFDDQFSVERPDGSNFTLKIRSTKLEDSAMYFCASSEGLASGRLSYEQYFGPGTRLTVT.

V usage is TRBV5-5 and J usage is TRBJ2-7; 9 bases line up with TRBD1. The CDR3 loop spans 15 amino acids. Trimming took 4 bases from V and 4 from J; bases not matched to a gene: 9. Germline-derived CDR1 and CDR2 are SGHKS and YYEKEE (reference sequence). The CDR3 is CASSQGQGIGYEQYF. CDR3 bases: TGTGCCAGCAGCCAGGGACAGGGCATCGGGTACGAGCAGTACTTC.

At least ten counts were recorded for this clonotype. CDR3 bases: TGCGCCAGCAGCTTGGGGCCCAGGGGTGAAGCTTTCTTT. Protein product: CASSLGPRGEAFF. The V and J genes are TRBV5-1 and TRBJ1-1; perhaps TRBD1 as D (6 bases). CDR3 length: 13 residues. V was pared by 0 bases and J by 7 bases, with 10 bases between. The V gene's germline CDR1 is SGHRS and CDR2 YFSETQ.

This clonotype has just a few counts. A much larger clone is a single base away; this may be a read error. The chain carries TRBV11-2 and TRBJ1-1, with D perhaps matching TRBD1 (6 bases). V was clipped by 5 bases and J by 4 bases, with 17 bases between them. There are 15 residues in the CDR3. Looked up from germline, CDR1 is SGHAT and CDR2 is FQNNGV. This CDR3 is CASSPSRGETTEAFF. The CDR3 nucleotides read TGTGCCAGCAGCCCAAGTAGGGGGGAAACCACTGAAGCTTTCTTT.

The sample holds many counts of this clonotype. This chain uses TRBV20-1 with TRBJ2-1; TRBD2 might be the D (5 bases). The CDR3 sequence is 13 residues long. Trimming shortened V by 0 bases and J by 7 bases, and 10 bases separated the two germline ends. Germline assignment: CDR1 DFQATT and CDR2 SNEGSKA (reference sequence). The CDR3 bases are TGCAGTGCTAGAGAGTTCGGGGAGAATGAGCAGTTCTTC. Its translation: CSAREFGENEQFF.